A single T cell receptor (beta chain) is shown here with its context. Germline loops: CDR1 SEHNR, CDR2 FQNEAQ (reference sequence). The CDR3 loop spans 14 amino acids. The V end was cut by 7 bases, the J end by 4 bases, with 13 bases between. The data stem from a study of monozygotic twins with cystic fibrosis. Sequencing used immunoSEQ multiplex PCR; TCRdb keeps in-frame clones, though not all of them. The sample has under 20,000 clones, 95% to 97% seen once. This receptor was taken from a woman aged 30 to 39 with cystic fibrosis. V is TRBV7-9 and J is TRBJ1-4, with D uncertain. Sequences were obtained from blood. The DNA of the CDR3 is TGTGCCAGCATCGAGATCAGCGTTAATGAAAAACTGTTTTTT. Its translation is CASIEISVNEKLFF.